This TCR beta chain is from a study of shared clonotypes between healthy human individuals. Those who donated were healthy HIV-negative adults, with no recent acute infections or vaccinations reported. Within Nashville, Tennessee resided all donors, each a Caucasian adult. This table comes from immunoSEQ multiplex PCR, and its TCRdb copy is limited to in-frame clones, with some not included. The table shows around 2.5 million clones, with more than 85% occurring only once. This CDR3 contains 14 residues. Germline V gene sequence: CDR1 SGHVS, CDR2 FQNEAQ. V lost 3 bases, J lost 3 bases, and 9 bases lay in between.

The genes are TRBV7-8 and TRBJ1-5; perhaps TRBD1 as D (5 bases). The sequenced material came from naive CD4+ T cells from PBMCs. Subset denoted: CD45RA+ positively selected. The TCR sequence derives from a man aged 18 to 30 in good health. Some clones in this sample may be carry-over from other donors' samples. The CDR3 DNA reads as TGTGCCAGCAGCTTCCGGGGCCTCAATCAGCCCCAGCATTTT. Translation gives CASSFRGLNQPQHF.